The T cell receptor beta chain described here comes from a study of blood T cell repertoires in COVID-19. In the study overall: Samples representing acute and convalescent COVID-19 were sourced from the United States, Italy and Spain. T cells, B-cell-depleted T cells, or PBMCs supplied cDNA or gDNA.

Study processing details: The assay estimated nucleated cells by amplifying reference gene primers. Assay used: immunoSEQ multiplex PCR; TCRdb lists only in-frame clones, some missing. The V and J calls and the clone size are those of that table, but D and trimming were determined from the DNA. Of under 75,000 clones in the sample, roughly 90% are singletons; the top ten hold just under 2%. This TCR derives from a man aged 25-45 years with acute or convalescent COVID-19. Source material: peripheral blood.

The CDR3 DNA follows: TGTGCCATCAGGGGACATGGCAATCAGCCCCAGCATTTT. This gives the protein CAIRGHGNQPQHF. This chain joins TRBV10-3 and TRBJ1-5; tentative D call: TRBD1 (6 bases). With 6 bases removed from V and 2 bases from J, the gap between germline ends came to 8 bases. CDR1 is ENHRY, CDR2 SYGVKD, per germline. CDR3 length equals 13 residues.